The 9 T cell receptor beta chains in this list originate from one sample, sequenced in a study of T cell changes during pregnancy in multiple sclerosis. The protocol was immunoSEQ multiplex PCR, while the TCRdb copy is restricted to in-frame clones and leaves out a portion. The sample records over 85,000 clones, just over 90% being singletons. This specimen was peripheral blood, taken in the second trimester of pregnancy. These receptors were collected from a female donor in good health, enrolled as a control in a pregnancy study.

The chain uses TRBV11-3 and TRBJ1-2, with a tentative D call TRBD1 (5 bases). Germline assignment: CDR1 SGHNT and CDR2 YENEEA. This CDR3 has 14 amino acids. Trimming stripped 4 bases from V and 3 bases from J, with 12 bases between. The CDR3 DNA is TGTGCCAGCAGCTCACGGACAAGGGACTATGGCTACACCTTC. Encoded protein: CASSSRTRDYGYTF.

The chain is built from TRBV7-9 and TRBJ1-1, with 8 bases matching TRBD1. V dropped 3 bases and J dropped 5; count of bases not matched to a gene: 8. CDR1 is SEHNR and CDR2 is FQNEAQ in the germline V gene (reference sequence). The CDR3 loop spans 15 amino acids. CDR3 coding DNA: TGTGCCAGCAGCTTCCGGACAGGGCGTGGAACTGAAGCTTTCTTT. It codes for CASSFRTGRGTEAFF.

This chain links TRBV18 with TRBJ2-5; 8 positions match TRBD1. Germline CDR1 reads KGHSH; CDR2 reads LQKENI. The CDR3 is 13 amino acids. The J segment lost 4 bases and the V segment lost 7 bases, leaving 5 bases of the junction unmatched. Written as DNA, the CDR3 is TGTGCCAGCTACGGACAGGGAGGAGAGACCCAGTACTTC. Amino acid sequence: CASYGQGGETQYF.

V and J are TRBV19 and TRBJ2-1; no definite D call. CDR3 length: 11 amino acids. The ends were cut back, 7 bases at V and 4 bases at J, with 5 bases in the middle. Germline V gives CDR1 LNHDA, CDR2 SQIVND (reference sequence). The CDR3 protein is CASTLYNEQFF. The CDR3 DNA follows: TGTGCCAGTACCCTATACAATGAGCAGTTCTTC.

This clone has more than one count but fewer than ten. The V call is TRBV28, the J call TRBJ1-5, with D tentatively TRBD1 (6 bases). CDR1 and CDR2 (germline): MDHEN, SYDVKM. The CDR3 length is 13 residues. V lost 11 bases, J lost 7 bases, and 18 bases lay in between. The DNA of the CDR3 is TGTGCCGGCGCCCTGACAGGCCCCCAGCCCCAGCATTTT. Encoded protein: CAGALTGPQPQHF.

V gene TRBV18 combines with J gene TRBJ2-7; 7 nucleotides agree with TRBD1. V was pared by 2 bases and J by 4 bases, with 5 bases of the junction left unmatched. The length of the CDR3 is 14 residues. Germline V lookup: CDR1 KGHSH, CDR2 LQKENI. CDR3 protein: CASSPGQGVYEQYF. The CDR3 DNA reads TGTGCCAGCTCACCAGGGCAGGGGGTTTACGAGCAGTACTTC. Filled out from reference TRBV18 and TRBJ2-7, the complete variable domain reads NAGVMQNPRHLVRRRGQEARLRCSPMKGHSHVYWYRQLPEEGLKFMVYLQKENIIDESGMPKERFSAEFPKEGPSILRIQQVVRGDSAAYFCASSPGQGVYEQYFGPGTRLTVT.

J is TRBJ1-4 and V is TRBV11-2; D call uncertain. The V end lost 3 bases, the J end lost 8 bases, and 7 bases lay between the germline ends. Germline-derived CDR1 and CDR2 are SGHAT and FQNNGV. This CDR3 comprises 12 residues. The CDR3 bases are TGTGCCAGCAGCTTCAGCGGGGAAAAACTGTTTTTT. Translated: CASSFSGEKLFF.

The chain recombines TRBV23-1 with TRBJ2-3; D gene unclear. TRBV23-1 qualifies as an ORF whose function is uncertain. V lost 4 bases to trimming and J lost 0 bases, with 11 bases between them. The CDR3 runs 15 residues. CDR3 protein: CASSRAFSSTDTQYF. The CDR3 DNA is TGCGCCAGCAGTCGCGCCTTCTCTAGCACAGATACGCAGTATTTT.

The chain joins TRBV4-1 to TRBJ2-5; TRBD2 is a possible D gene (6 bases). The CDR3 sequence is 15 residues long. V lost 1 base, J lost 3 bases, and 12 bases lay in between. CDR1 and CDR2 from the germline V gene are MGHRA and YSYEKL. In DNA, the CDR3 is TGCGCCAGCAGCCAAGTCGGGACTCGCAAAGAGACCCAGTACTTC. This gives the protein CASSQVGTRKETQYF.